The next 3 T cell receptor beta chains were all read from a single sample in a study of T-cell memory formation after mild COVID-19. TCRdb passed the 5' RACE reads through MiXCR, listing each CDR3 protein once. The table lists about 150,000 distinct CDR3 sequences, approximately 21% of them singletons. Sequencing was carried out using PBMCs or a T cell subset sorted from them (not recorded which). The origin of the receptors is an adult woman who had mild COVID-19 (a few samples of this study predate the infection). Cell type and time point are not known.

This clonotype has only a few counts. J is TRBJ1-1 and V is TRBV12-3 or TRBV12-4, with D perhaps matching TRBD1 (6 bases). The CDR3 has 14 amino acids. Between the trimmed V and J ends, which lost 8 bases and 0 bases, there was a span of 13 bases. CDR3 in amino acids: CASLTGIMNTEAFF. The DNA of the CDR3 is TGTGCCAGCCTCACAGGGATCATGAACACTGAAGCTTTCTTT.

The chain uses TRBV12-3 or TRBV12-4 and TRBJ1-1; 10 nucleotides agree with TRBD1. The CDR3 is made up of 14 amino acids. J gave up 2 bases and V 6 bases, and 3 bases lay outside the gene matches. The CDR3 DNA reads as TGTGCCAGCAGGCAGACAGGGGGCAACACTGAAGCTTTCTTT. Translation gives CASRQTGGNTEAFF.

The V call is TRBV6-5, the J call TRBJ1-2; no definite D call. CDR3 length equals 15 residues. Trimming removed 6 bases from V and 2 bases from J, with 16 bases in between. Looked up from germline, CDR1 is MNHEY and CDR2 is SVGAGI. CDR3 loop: CASSLGGGSNYGYTF. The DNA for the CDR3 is TGTGCCAGCAGCTTGGGAGGAGGGAGCAACTATGGCTACACCTTC.